What follows are 11 T cell receptor beta chains derived from one specimen sequenced in a study of blood T cell repertoires in COVID-19. Profiling relied on immunoSEQ multiplex PCR, and the TCRdb table lists in-frame clones only, not all of them. The table shows fewer than 300,000 clones, with about 91% occurring only once. The sequenced sample was peripheral blood. The receptors here all came from a person aged 18 to 35 with COVID-19, enrolled during active disease.

The rearrangement uses TRBV25-1 and TRBJ2-3; 10 nucleotides line up with TRBD2. J gave up 5 bases and V 2 bases, and 4 bases lay outside the gene matches. The CDR3 length is 15 residues. CDR1 and CDR2 (germline): MGHDK, SYGVNS. The DNA for the CDR3 is TGTGCCAGCAGTGAAAGGCTAGCGGGAGTAGATACGCAGTATTTT. Protein sequence: CASSERLAGVDTQYF.

This chain uses TRBV4-1 with TRBJ2-1; no reliable D call. The V end was cut by 0 bases, the J end by 6 bases, with 9 bases between. This CDR3 has 14 residues. Germline lookup yields CDR1 MGHRA and CDR2 YSYEKL. CDR3 protein: CASSQDEWANEQFF. Here the CDR3 DNA reads TGCGCCAGCAGCCAAGATGAGTGGGCCAATGAGCAGTTCTTC.

The chain uses TRBV9 and TRBJ2-3, with TRBD2 matching over 8 bases. CDR1 is SGDLS and CDR2 is YYNGEE in the germline V gene. V trimming: 6 bases; J trimming: 5 bases; junction bases outside the gene matches: 11. This CDR3 is 15 amino acids long. The CDR3 coding sequence is TGTGCCAGCACGGCCAGCGGGAGAGTAGGAGATACGCAGTATTTT. Protein: CASTASGRVGDTQYF.

This chain uses TRBV7-2 with TRBJ2-7, with 10 bases identical to TRBD1. The germline V gene encodes CDR1 SGHTA and CDR2 FQGNSA. With 4 bases clipped from V and 3 bases from J, the junction kept 12 bases outside the gene matches. CDR3 length: 17 amino acids. CDR3 nucleotides: TGTGCCAGCAGCTCGGAGGACGTCGGGACAGGGGTCTACGAGCAGTACTTC. It is translated as CASSSEDVGTGVYEQYF.

In this sample, this clone turned up once. The chain combines TRBV24-1 with TRBJ2-2; possibly TRBD2 for D (5 bases). CDR3 length: 16 residues. Germline assignment: CDR1 KGHDR and CDR2 SFDVKD. Trimming cost V 0 bases and J 3 bases, with 10 bases left between them. CDR3: CATSDLRLDYTGELFF. The CDR3 region has the DNA TGTGCCACCAGTGATTTGAGGCTGGACTACACCGGGGAGCTGTTTTTT.

The chain uses TRBV5-1 and TRBJ2-5, with 9 bases identical to TRBD1. Trimming cost V 4 bases and J 0 bases; bases outside gene matches: 7. CDR3 length equals 16 residues. Germline V gene lookup returns CDR1 SGHRS and CDR2 YFSETQ. The CDR3 nucleotides read TGCGCCAGCAGCGTGGGACAGGGCCAGTACCAAGAGACCCAGTACTTC. It is translated as CASSVGQGQYQETQYF.

As for this clone: Other DNA sequences from this sample encode an identical CDR3 as well. V gene TRBV11-2 combines with J gene TRBJ2-5, with D possibly TRBD2 on 5 matching bases. The CDR3 spans 13 residues. V gave up 1 base and J gave up 2 bases, with 5 bases separating them. CDR1 and CDR2 from the germline V gene are SGHAT and FQNNGV. The CDR3 DNA is TGTGCCAGCAGCTTAGGAGGGCAAGAGACCCAGTACTTC. Translated, it gives CASSLGGQETQYF.

This chain joins TRBV13 and TRBJ2-1, with a tentative D call TRBD2 (5 bases). Germline CDR1 and CDR2: PRHDT and FYEKMQ (reference sequence). The CDR3 spans 14 residues. V lost 9 bases to trimming and J lost 12 bases, with 24 bases between them. The CDR3 DNA reads TGTGCCAGTTCGGGAACCTCGGGCCCTGTGTCGCAGTTCTTC. Protein product: CASSGTSGPVSQFF.

V gene TRBV6-2 or TRBV6-3 combines with J gene TRBJ2-1, with 11 bases lining up with TRBD2. After removal of 5 bases from V and 9 bases from J, the junction contained 6 bases not matched to a gene. The germline V gene encodes CDR1 MNHEY and CDR2 SVGEGT. The CDR3 covers 14 residues. The chain's CDR3 is CASSHPGLAVEQFF. DNA for the CDR3: TGTGCCAGCAGTCACCCGGGACTAGCGGTTGAGCAGTTCTTC.

The chain has TRBV27 and TRBJ2-4; TRBD1 agrees at 7 bases. This CDR3 region has 15 residues. CDR1 and CDR2 from the germline V gene are MNHEY and SMNVEV (reference sequence). Unmatched junction bases numbered 7, after V lost 6 bases and J lost 2 bases. The CDR3: CASRRRQGPKNIQYF. The CDR3 DNA reads as TGTGCCAGCAGAAGACGACAGGGACCCAAAAACATTCAGTACTTC.

The chain recombines TRBV6-5 with TRBJ1-2; 7 bases map to TRBD1. Losses at the gene ends were 6 bases for V and 8 bases for J; bases not matched to a gene: 9. Germline loops: CDR1 MNHEY, CDR2 SVGAGI. The CDR3 runs to 13 residues. The CDR3 nucleotides read TGTGCCAGCAGGCGACAGGGTACGGGCGGCTACACCTTC. This sequence encodes CASRRQGTGGYTF.